Included here is one T cell receptor beta chain sequence, with context. Assay: immunoSEQ multiplex PCR; the TCRdb copy retains only in-frame clones and omits some. Of about 390,000 clones listed, around 87% are singletons. V dropped 4 bases and J dropped 5 bases, with 7 bases sitting between them. Germline values: CDR1 SQVTM, CDR2 ANQGSEA. This CDR3 is 11 amino acids long. This record belongs to a study of blood T cell repertoires in COVID-19. Study-wide context: Material from acute and convalescent COVID-19 was sourced from the United States, Italy and Spain.

The Seattle patients, enrolled during active infection, were followed longitudinally. The V call is TRBV29-1, the J call TRBJ2-3; D is ambiguous. The sequenced sample consisted of peripheral blood. The receptor's source is a woman in her sixties or seventies with COVID-19, enrolled during active disease. The CDR3 region has the DNA TGCAGCGTTGTCCCCCAAGATACGCAGTATTTT. It yields the protein CSVVPQDTQYF.